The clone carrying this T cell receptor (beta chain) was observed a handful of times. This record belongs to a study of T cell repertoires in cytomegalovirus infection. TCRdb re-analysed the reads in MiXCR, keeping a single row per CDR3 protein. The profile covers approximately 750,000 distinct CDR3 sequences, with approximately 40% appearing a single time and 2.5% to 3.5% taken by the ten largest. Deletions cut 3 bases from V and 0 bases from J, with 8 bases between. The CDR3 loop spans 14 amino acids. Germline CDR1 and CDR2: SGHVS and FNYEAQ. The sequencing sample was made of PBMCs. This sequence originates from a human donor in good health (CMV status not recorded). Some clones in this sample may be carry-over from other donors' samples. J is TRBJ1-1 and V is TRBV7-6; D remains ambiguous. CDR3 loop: CASSFCPLNTEAFF. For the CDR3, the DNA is TGTGCCAGCAGCTTCTGCCCCCTGAACACTGAAGCTTTCTTT.